This TCR beta chain was captured by sequencing in a study of glioma-infiltrating T cells. Study conclusions and caveats: A blood CDR3 motif signature was depleted in highly divergent patients.

Concerning this clonotype itself: The antigen remains unidentified. One base away lies a much larger clone, so this may be a sequencing read error.

V was clipped by 4 bases and J by 3 bases, with 16 bases between them. The CDR3 length is 15 residues. Germline V CDR1 and CDR2: MGHRA, YSYEKL. Amplification of TCR alpha and beta CDR3 regions from RNA used iRepertoire nested multiplex PCR. One-step reverse transcription and amplification started from approximately 100-400 ng of tissue mRNA or PBMC total RNA. TCRdb redid the calling of the multiplex PCR reads with MiXCR, one entry per CDR3 protein. The repertoire holds 400,000 or so distinct CDR3 sequences, around 45% seen once, with about 11% in the top ten. The clonotype originates from a human donor with low-grade glioma or glioblastoma, undergoing nonglioma brain surgery, or in good health (not recorded which). The sequencing sample was made of glioma tissue, nonneoplastic brain tissue, or PBMCs (not recorded which). The chain uses TRBV4-1 and TRBJ2-7; D assignment may be TRBD1 or TRBD2 (5 bases each). CDR3 sequence (DNA): TGCGCCAGCAGCCCCAACGGGGACGGTTTCTACGAGCAGTACTTC. This codes for CASSPNGDGFYEQYF.